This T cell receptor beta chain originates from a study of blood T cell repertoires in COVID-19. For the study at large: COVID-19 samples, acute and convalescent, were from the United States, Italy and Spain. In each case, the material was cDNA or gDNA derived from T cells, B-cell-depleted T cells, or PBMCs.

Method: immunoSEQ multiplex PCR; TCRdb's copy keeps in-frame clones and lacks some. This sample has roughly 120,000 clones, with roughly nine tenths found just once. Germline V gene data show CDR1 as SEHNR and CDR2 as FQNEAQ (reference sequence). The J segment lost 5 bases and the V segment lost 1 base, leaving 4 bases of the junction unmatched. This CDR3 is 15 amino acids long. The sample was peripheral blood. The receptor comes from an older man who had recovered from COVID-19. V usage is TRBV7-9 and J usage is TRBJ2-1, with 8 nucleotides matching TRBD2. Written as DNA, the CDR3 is TGTGCCAGCAGCTTAGTCGGGACTAGAGACAATGAGCAGTTCTTC. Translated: CASSLVGTRDNEQFF.